This T cell receptor beta chain was sequenced for a study of cytomegalovirus exposure and HLA in healthy donors. Turning to the study itself: T cells numbering around 200 million yielded around 120 million unique TCR beta sequences in an earlier analysis.

The PCR used 60 Vbeta and 13 Jbeta primers. The data were produced by immunoSEQ multiplex PCR, yet TCRdb's version contains in-frame clones alone and is incomplete. Of about 160,000 clones listed, 60% to 80% are singletons. As for this clone: As yet, its antigen is unknown.

Study-level findings and limits: The study labeled roughly 160 TCR beta chains cytomegalovirus-associated. Earlier findings revealed that most TCR beta V segments proved productive either about 87% or about 30% of the time. An assumption of roughly uniform sequencing depth across donors underlay the presence/absence analyses.

Material: PBMCs. The sequence came from a woman in her twenties or thirties in good health and CMV-seronegative.

The CDR3 region has the DNA TGTGCCAGCACGGACCGCGGAGGGGACACTGAAGCTTTCTTT. Translated: CASTDRGGDTEAFF. The chain links TRBV6-5 to TRBJ1-1; D perhaps matches TRBD1 (5 bases). Looked up from germline, CDR1 is MNHEY and CDR2 is SVGAGI. The CDR3 contains 14 residues. The ends were cut back, 7 bases at V and 3 bases at J, with 15 bases in the middle.